Listed below are T cell receptor beta chains from one sample, sequenced in a study of T cells after yellow fever vaccination. MiXCR, run by TCRdb on the 5' RACE reads, gives a single entry per CDR3 protein. The data show around 11,000 distinct CDR3 sequences, around 4.8% seen once. Sequences were derived from PBMCs, either bulk or a sorted T-cell subset (CD4+, CD8+, memory, or dextramer-sorted; not recorded which), sampled less than 16 days after the first yellow fever vaccination. The receptors stem from a young man who received the YFV17D yellow fever vaccine. CDR3s include the opening cysteine and the closing phenylalanine or tryptophan. The order of the fields is V gene, J gene, D gene, clone size, CDR3 DNA, CDR3 protein. A D gene is named only where the DNA matches it firmly. Size tells how often a clone was seen (once, few, many) or the class of an expanded clone, and some rows leave it out.

TRBV9	TRBJ2-3	NA	many	TGTGCCAGCAGCGTCCACCCCGCAGATACGCAGTATTTT	CASSVHPADTQYF
TRBV4-3	TRBJ2-6	NA	many	TGCGCCAGCAGCCGCAGCCCGGGGGCCAACGTCCTGACTTTC	CASSRSPGANVLTF
TRBV20-1	TRBJ1-5	NA	many	TGCAGTGCTAGAGAGGTGGTGGGATCCGTTAGCAATCAGCCCCAGCATTTT	CSAREVVGSVSNQPQHF
TRBV5-1	TRBJ1-2	TRBD1	many	TGCGCCAGCAGCACAGGGGACCGGGATGGCTACACCTTC	CASSTGDRDGYTF
TRBV4-3	TRBJ2-2	NA	many	TGCGCCAGCAGCCAAGGGTTCGCTACTACAGGCGCCGGGGAGCTGTTTTTT	CASSQGFATTGAGELFF
TRBV6-4	TRBJ2-4	NA	medium-sized	TGTGCCAGCAGTGACCCTGGCAGAAAAAACATTCAGTACTTC	CASSDPGRKNIQYF
TRBV24-1	TRBJ2-3	NA	many	TGTGCCACCAGTGGAGGTCGGGGACCGACCACAGATACGCAGTATTTT	CATSGGRGPTTDTQYF
TRBV5-1	TRBJ2-5	NA	medium-sized	TGCGCCAGCAGCAATGCCGGGACGACGGAAGAGACCCAGTACTTC	CASSNAGTTEETQYF
TRBV19	TRBJ2-4	TRBD1	many	TGTGCCAGTAGTCGAGGGACAGGGAGGGACATTCAGTACTTC	CASSRGTGRDIQYF
TRBV15	TRBJ1-5	TRBD1	many	TGTGCCACCCAAAGACAGGGAATTAAGAATCAGCGCCAGCATTTT	CATQRQGIKNQRQHF
TRBV5-1	TRBJ2-5	TRBD2	many	TGCGCCAGCAGCGCAACGGGGGGTACGGAGACCCAGTACTTC	CASSATGGTETQYF
TRBV6-5	TRBJ2-2	NA	medium-sized	TGTGCCAGCAGTTACCCAGACAGTGGCGGGGAGCTGTTTTTT	CASSYPDSGGELFF
TRBV25-1	TRBJ2-1	NA	medium-sized	TGTGCCAGCAGTGAATTTCGCGGGGACTACAATGAGCAGTTCTTC	CASSEFRGDYNEQFF
TRBV20-1	TRBJ2-6	TRBD1	many	TGCAGTGCGCGCAGGGGGAGCTCTGGGGCCAACGTCCTGACTTTC	CSARRGSSGANVLTF
TRBV28	TRBJ1-5	NA	medium-sized	TGTGCCAGCAGTTTCGGATTTGGGGGTGGGATTCAGCCCCAGCATTTT	CASSFGFGGGIQPQHF
TRBV7-2	TRBJ2-7	NA	many	TGTGCCAGCAGCCCCGCGGTTGTGAGCTCCTACGAGCAGTACTTC	CASSPAVVSSYEQYF
TRBV21-1	TRBJ2-5	NA	medium-sized	TGTGCCAGCAGCCCATATGAAGGGCCGAGAAGGAGGGAGACCCAGTACTTC	CASSPYEGPRRRETQYF
TRBV6-1	TRBJ2-3	TRBD2	many	TGTGCCAGCCGGACTAGCGGGGGACCAAGCACAGATACGCAGTATTTT	CASRTSGGPSTDTQYF
TRBV20-1	TRBJ2-4	TRBD1	few	TGCAGTGCTAGAGATTGGGGACAGGGTATGAACATTCAGTACTTC	CSARDWGQGMNIQYF
TRBV24-1	TRBJ2-3	TRBD2	medium-sized	TGTGCCACCAGTGATTTGGCTAGCGGGGAGGATACGCAGTATTTT	CATSDLASGEDTQYF
TRBV7-9	TRBJ1-6	NA	many	TGTGCCAGCAGCTTGCACAGCGGCTCACCCCTCCACTTT	CASSLHSGSPLHF
TRBV29-1	TRBJ1-4	TRBD1	medium-sized	TGCAGCGTCGGACAGGGAGGTCTCGAAAAACTGTTTTTT	CSVGQGGLEKLFF
TRBV5-5	TRBJ1-2	NA	many	TGTGCCAGCAGCTTAACGACGTATGGCTACACCTTC	CASSLTTYGYTF
TRBV29-1	TRBJ2-1	NA	medium-sized	TGCAGCGTGGCCTGGTCCTACAATGAGCAGTTCTTC	CSVAWSYNEQFF
TRBV7-2	TRBJ2-3	NA	many	TGTGCCAGCAGCATCGGGACCGCTTCCCCAAATACGCAGTATTTT	CASSIGTASPNTQYF
TRBV5-1	TRBJ2-7	TRBD2	many	TGCGCCAGCAGGGGACTAGCGGGGGGGAGTTACGAGCAGTACTTC	CASRGLAGGSYEQYF
TRBV11-2	TRBJ1-4	NA	many	TGTGCCAGCAGCTTAGAGAGAGGAACAACTAATGAAAAACTGTTTTTT	CASSLERGTTNEKLFF
TRBV4-3	TRBJ2-4	TRBD2	many	TGCGCCAGCAGCCAAGAGGGGGGGATACTAACCAAAAACATTCAGTACTTC	CASSQEGGILTKNIQYF
TRBV20-1	TRBJ2-5	TRBD1	medium-sized	TGCAGTGCTAGATCAGGAGGACAGGGGCCCCGAGGGACCCAGTACTTC	CSARSGGQGPRGTQYF
TRBV5-1	TRBJ2-2	NA	medium-sized	TGCGCCACCCCCGGTCCGGAGGGGGAGCTGTTTTTT	CATPGPEGELFF
TRBV5-1	TRBJ2-3	TRBD2	medium-sized	TGCGCCAGCAGCCTTAGCGGGGGGGCGGATTCGGATACGCAGTATTTT	CASSLSGGADSDTQYF
TRBV27	TRBJ1-5	NA	many	TGTGCCAGCAGTTTGCGTCGAGGGGGGCCAAATCAGCCCCAGCATTTT	CASSLRRGGPNQPQHF
TRBV7-9	TRBJ2-5	NA	many	TGTGCCAGCAGCTCCAATGGAATGGGGATCCAAGAGACCCAGTACTTC	CASSSNGMGIQETQYF
TRBV7-2	TRBJ2-5	NA	medium-sized	TGTGCCAGCAGCTTACTAGAGCGATGGGGGACCCAGTACTTC	CASSLLERWGTQYF
TRBV7-2	TRBJ2-4	NA	medium-sized	TGTGCCAGCAGCTCGGAACAGGCAAACATTCAGTACTTC	CASSSEQANIQYF
TRBV4-2	TRBJ1-4	NA	many	TGTGCCAGCAGCCCGGGGGGCGGACGAGAAAAACTGTTTTTT	CASSPGGGREKLFF
TRBV10-1	TRBJ2-1	TRBD2	many	TGCGCCAGCAGTGAGTCGGGGACTAGCGAATACAATGAGCAGTTCTTC	CASSESGTSEYNEQFF
TRBV7-9	TRBJ2-6	NA	many	TGTGCCAGCAGCTTAGCCGGGGCTGGGGCCAACGTCCTGACTTTC	CASSLAGAGANVLTF
TRBV18	TRBJ2-1	TRBD2	medium-sized	TGTGCCAGCTCACCACGGACTAGCGGGCCCGATTACAATGAGCAGTTCTTC	CASSPRTSGPDYNEQFF
TRBV28	TRBJ2-1	TRBD2	many	TGTGCCAGCAGTTTGTGGGGAGGGAATGAGCAGTTCTTC	CASSLWGGNEQFF
TRBV7-3	TRBJ2-3	TRBD2	medium-sized	TGTGCCAGCAGCCCCGGACTAGCGGCGGTCACAGATACGCAGTATTTT	CASSPGLAAVTDTQYF
TRBV7-2	TRBJ2-3	TRBD2	many	TGTGCCAGCAGCTTAGGCGGGACTATTAGCACAGATACGCAGTATTTT	CASSLGGTISTDTQYF
TRBV28	TRBJ2-2	NA	medium-sized	TGTGCCAGCAGTTCTCAGAACACCGGGGAGCTGTTTTTT	CASSSQNTGELFF
TRBV20-1	TRBJ1-5	NA	many	TGCAGTGCTAGGGAGAGCAATCAGCCCCAGCATTTT	CSARESNQPQHF
TRBV27	TRBJ2-1	NA	many	TGTGCCAGCAGAACCGGGAATGAGCAGTTCTTC	CASRTGNEQFF
TRBV18	TRBJ1-1	NA	many	TGTGCCAGCTCACCGGGCCGGACCATTCAGAACACTGAAGCTTTCTTT	CASSPGRTIQNTEAFF
TRBV7-9	TRBJ2-5	TRBD2	many	TGTGCCAGCAGCCCTCGGGAGGGAGAGACCCAGTACTTC	CASSPREGETQYF
TRBV5-6	TRBJ1-2	NA	many	TGTGCCAGCAGCGTCCGGGACAAGAGTAGGAGCACCTTC	CASSVRDKSRSTF
TRBV14	TRBJ1-4	NA	NA	TGTGCCAGCAGCCAGGCCGGTACAGGGCTTGAAAAACTGTTTTTT	CASSQAGTGLEKLFF
TRBV11-2	TRBJ1-1	NA	medium-sized	TGTGCCAGCAGCTTACTACAGCGGTCTGAAGCTTTCTTT	CASSLLQRSEAFF
TRBV27	TRBJ2-2	NA	many	TGTGCCAGCAGTTTAGGGTGGGGATTCGGGGAGCTGTTTTTT	CASSLGWGFGELFF
TRBV10-3	TRBJ1-2	NA	many	TGTGCCATCAGTGAGTCGACGGGTCGGGGCAGAGCCTACTATGGCTACACCTTC	CAISESTGRGRAYYGYTF